This T cell receptor (beta chain) was recorded in a study of cytomegalovirus exposure and HLA in healthy donors. This CDR3 region has 13 residues. Per the germline V gene, CDR1 is LNHDA and CDR2 is SQIVND (reference sequence). The germline V and J ends were trimmed by 4 bases and 2 bases, with 8 bases remaining between them. A note on this clone: As yet, its antigen is unknown.

Findings of the study overall: That first-cohort TCR clusters tended to co-occur in the 95 to 150 validation repertoires was found in a later analysis.

Data came from immunoSEQ multiplex PCR; TCRdb stores just in-frame clones and leaves some out. Of approximately 280,000 clones listed, 65% to 90% are singletons. The sequence was collected from a woman aged 18-29 years in good health and CMV-seronegative. The chain combines TRBV19 with TRBJ1-1, with a tentative D call TRBD1 (5 bases). Sequencing was carried out using PBMCs. The CDR3 region has the DNA TGTGCCAGTAGTAGGGGCGGAAACACTGAAGCTTTCTTT. Translating gives CASSRGGNTEAFF. Drawing the rest from reference TRBV19 and TRBJ1-1, the complete variable domain is DGGITQSPKYLFRKEGQNVTLSCEQNLNHDAMYWYRQDPGQGLRLIYYSQIVNDFQKGDIAEGYSVSREKKESFPLTVTSAQKNPTAFYLCASSRGGNTEAFFGQGTRLTVV.